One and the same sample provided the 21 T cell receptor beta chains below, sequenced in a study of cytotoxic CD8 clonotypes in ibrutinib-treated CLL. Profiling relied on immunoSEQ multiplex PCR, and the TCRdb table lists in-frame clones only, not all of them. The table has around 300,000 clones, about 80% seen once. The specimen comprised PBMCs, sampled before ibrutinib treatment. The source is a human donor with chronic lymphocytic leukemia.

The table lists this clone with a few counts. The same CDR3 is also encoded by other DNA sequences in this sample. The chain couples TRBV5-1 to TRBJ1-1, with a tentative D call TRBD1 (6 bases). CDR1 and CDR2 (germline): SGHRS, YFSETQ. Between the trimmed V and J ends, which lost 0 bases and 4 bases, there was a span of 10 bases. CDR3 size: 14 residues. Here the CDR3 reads CASSLEGGGTEAFF. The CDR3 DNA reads TGCGCCAGCAGCTTGGAAGGGGGAGGCACTGAAGCTTTCTTT.

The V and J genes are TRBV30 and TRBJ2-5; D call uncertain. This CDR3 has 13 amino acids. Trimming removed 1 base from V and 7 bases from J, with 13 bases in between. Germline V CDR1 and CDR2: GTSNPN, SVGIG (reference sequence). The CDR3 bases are TGTGCCTGGAGTGGTAAGGATCCAGGGACCCAGTACTTC. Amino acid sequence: CAWSGKDPGTQYF.

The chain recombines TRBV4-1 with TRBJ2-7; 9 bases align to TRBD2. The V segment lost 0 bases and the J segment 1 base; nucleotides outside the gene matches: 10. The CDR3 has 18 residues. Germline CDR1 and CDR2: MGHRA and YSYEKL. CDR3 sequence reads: CASSQDRWMTSGSYEQYF. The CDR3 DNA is TGCGCCAGCAGCCAAGATCGATGGATGACTAGCGGATCCTACGAGCAGTACTTC.

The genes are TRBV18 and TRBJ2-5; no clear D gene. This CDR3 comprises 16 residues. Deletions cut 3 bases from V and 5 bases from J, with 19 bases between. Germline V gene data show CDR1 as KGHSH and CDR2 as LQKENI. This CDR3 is CASSPRLGQVGETQYF. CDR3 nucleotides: TGTGCCAGCTCACCGCGTTTAGGGCAGGTCGGTGAGACCCAGTACTTC.

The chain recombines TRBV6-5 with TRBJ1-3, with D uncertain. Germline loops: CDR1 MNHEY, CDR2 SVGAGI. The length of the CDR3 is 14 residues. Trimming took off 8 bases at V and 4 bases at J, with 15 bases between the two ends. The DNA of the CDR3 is TGTGCCAGCTCCCCCTCCATCCCCGGAAACACCATATATTTT. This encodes CASSPSIPGNTIYF.

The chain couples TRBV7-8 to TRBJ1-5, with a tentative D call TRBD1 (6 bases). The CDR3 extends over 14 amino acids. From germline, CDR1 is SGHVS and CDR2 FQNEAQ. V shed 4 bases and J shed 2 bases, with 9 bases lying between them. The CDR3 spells CASSSRGRNQPQHF. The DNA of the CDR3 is TGTGCCAGCAGCTCCAGGGGCCGCAATCAGCCCCAGCATTTT.

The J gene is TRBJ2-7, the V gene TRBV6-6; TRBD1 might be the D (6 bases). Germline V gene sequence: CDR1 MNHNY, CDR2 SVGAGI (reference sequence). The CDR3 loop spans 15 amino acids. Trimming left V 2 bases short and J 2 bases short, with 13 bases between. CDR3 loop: CASSYERGQTYEQYF. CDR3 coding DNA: TGTGCCAGCAGTTACGAACGGGGACAAACCTACGAGCAGTACTTC.

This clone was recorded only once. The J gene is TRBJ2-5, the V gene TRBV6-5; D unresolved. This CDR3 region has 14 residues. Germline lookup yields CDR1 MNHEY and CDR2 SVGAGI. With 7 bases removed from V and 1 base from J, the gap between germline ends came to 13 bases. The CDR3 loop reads CASKERLFQETQYF. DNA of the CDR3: TGTGCCAGCAAAGAGAGACTTTTCCAAGAGACCCAGTACTTC.

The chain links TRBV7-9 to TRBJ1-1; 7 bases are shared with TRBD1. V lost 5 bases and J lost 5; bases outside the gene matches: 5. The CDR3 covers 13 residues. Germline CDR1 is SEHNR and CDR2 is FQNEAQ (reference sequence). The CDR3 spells CASSPTGVTEAFF. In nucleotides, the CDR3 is TGTGCCAGCAGCCCCACAGGGGTTACTGAAGCTTTCTTT. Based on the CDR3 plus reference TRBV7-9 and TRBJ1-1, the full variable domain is DTGVSQNPRHKITKRGQNVTFRCDPISEHNRLYWYRQTLGQGPEFLTYFQNEAQLEKSRLLSDRFSAERPKGSFSTLEIQRTEQGDSAMYLCASSPTGVTEAFFGQGTRLTVV.

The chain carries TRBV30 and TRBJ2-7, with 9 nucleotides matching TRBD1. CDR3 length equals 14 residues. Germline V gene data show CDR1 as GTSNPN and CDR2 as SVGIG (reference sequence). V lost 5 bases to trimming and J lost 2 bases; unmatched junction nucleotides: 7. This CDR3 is CAWVLRQGAYEQYF. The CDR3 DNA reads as TGTGCCTGGGTATTGAGACAGGGGGCCTACGAGCAGTACTTC.

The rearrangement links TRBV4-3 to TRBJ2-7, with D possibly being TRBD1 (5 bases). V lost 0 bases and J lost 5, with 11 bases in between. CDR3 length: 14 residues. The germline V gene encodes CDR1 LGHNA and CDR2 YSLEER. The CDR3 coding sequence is TGCGCCAGCAGCCAAGACAGGGCGCAGGACGAGCAGTACTTC. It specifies CASSQDRAQDEQYF.

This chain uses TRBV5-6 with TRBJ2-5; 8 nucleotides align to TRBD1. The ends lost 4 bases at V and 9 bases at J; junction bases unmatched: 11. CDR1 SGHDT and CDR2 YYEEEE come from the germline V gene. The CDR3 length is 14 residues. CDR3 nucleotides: TGTGCCAGCAGCCGATCGACAGGGGTCGTATCCCAGTACTTC. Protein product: CASSRSTGVVSQYF.

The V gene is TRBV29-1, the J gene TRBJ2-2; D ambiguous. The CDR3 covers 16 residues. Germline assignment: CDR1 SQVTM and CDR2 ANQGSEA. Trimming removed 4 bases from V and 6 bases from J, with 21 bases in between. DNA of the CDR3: TGCAGCGTTGGACGCGTCAACAGTATTTTTTCCGGGGAGCTGTTTTTT. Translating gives CSVGRVNSIFSGELFF.

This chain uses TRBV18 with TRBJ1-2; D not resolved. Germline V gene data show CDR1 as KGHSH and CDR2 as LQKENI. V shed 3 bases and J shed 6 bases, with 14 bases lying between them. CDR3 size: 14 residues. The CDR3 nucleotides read TGTGCCAGCTCACCCCTAACGGACGGCAATGGCTACACCTTC. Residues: CASSPLTDGNGYTF. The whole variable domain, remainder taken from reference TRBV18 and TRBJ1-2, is NAGVMQNPRHLVRRRGQEARLRCSPMKGHSHVYWYRQLPEEGLKFMVYLQKENIIDESGMPKERFSAEFPKEGPSILRIQQVVRGDSAAYFCASSPLTDGNGYTFGSGTRLTVV.

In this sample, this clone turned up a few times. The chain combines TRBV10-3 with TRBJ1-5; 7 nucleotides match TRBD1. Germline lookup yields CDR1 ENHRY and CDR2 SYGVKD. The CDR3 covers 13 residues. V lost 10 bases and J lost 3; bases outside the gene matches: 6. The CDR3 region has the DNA TGTGCCACGGAACAGGGGTACAATCAGCCCCAGCATTTT. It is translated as CATEQGYNQPQHF.

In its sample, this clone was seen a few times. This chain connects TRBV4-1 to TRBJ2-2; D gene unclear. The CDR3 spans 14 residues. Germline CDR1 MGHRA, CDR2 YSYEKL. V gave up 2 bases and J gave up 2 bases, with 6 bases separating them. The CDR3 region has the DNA TGCGCCAGCAGCCAAAGCAGAAACACCGGGGAGCTGTTTTTT. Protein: CASSQSRNTGELFF.

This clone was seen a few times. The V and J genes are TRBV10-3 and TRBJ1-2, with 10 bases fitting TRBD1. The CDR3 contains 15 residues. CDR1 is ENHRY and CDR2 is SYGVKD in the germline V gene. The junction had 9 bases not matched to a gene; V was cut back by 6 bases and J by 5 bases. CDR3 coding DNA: TGTGCCATCAGCGGACAGGGGGAGGTACAGTATGGCTACACCTTC. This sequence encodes CAISGQGEVQYGYTF.

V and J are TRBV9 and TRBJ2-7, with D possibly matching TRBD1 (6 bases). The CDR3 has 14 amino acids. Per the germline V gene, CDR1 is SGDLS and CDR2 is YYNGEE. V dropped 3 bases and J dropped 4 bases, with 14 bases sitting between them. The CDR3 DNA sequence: TGTGCCAGCAGCGCTTCCGGGACAAATTACGAGCAGTACTTC. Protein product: CASSASGTNYEQYF.

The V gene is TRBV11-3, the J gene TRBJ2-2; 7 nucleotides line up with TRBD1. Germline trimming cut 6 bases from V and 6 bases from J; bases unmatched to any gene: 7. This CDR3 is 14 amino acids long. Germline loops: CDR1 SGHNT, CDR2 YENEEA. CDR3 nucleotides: TGTGCCAGCAGTACAGGGGCACTAGCCGGGGAGCTGTTTTTT. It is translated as CASSTGALAGELFF.

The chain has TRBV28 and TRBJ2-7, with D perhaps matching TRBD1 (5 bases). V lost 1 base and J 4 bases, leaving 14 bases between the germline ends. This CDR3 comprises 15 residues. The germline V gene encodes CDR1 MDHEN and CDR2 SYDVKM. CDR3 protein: CASSLLTVGVYEQYF. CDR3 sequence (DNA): TGTGCCAGCAGTTTATTGACGGTAGGGGTGTACGAGCAGTACTTC.

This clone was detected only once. CDR3 bases: TGCAGCGTTAGCACGAGGGGCCAAGAGACCCAGTACTTC. It codes for CSVSTRGQETQYF. V usage is TRBV29-1 and J usage is TRBJ2-5; D assignment may be TRBD1 or TRBD2 (5 bases each). Germline CDR1 SQVTM, CDR2 ANQGSEA. V lost 5 bases and J 1 base, leaving 11 bases between the germline ends. The CDR3 is made up of 13 amino acids.